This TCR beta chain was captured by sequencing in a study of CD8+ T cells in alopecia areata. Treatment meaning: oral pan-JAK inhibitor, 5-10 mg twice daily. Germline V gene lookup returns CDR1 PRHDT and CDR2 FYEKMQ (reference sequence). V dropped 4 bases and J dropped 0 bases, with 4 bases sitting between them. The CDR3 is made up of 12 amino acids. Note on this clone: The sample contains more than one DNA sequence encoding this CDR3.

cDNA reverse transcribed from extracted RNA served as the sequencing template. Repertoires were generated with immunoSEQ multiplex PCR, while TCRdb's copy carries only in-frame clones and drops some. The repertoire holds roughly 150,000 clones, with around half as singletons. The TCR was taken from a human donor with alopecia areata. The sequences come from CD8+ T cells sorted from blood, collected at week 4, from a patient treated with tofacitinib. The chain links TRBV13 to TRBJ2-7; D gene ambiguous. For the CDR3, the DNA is TGTGCCAGCAGCTCCAGCTCCTACGAGCAGTACTTC. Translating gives CASSSSSYEQYF. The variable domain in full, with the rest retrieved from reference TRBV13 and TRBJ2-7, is AAGVIQSPRHLIKEKRETATLKCYPIPRHDTVYWYQQGPGQDPQFLISFYEKMQSDKGSIPDRFSAQQFSDYHSELNMSSLELGDSALYFCASSSSSYEQYFGPGTRLTVT.